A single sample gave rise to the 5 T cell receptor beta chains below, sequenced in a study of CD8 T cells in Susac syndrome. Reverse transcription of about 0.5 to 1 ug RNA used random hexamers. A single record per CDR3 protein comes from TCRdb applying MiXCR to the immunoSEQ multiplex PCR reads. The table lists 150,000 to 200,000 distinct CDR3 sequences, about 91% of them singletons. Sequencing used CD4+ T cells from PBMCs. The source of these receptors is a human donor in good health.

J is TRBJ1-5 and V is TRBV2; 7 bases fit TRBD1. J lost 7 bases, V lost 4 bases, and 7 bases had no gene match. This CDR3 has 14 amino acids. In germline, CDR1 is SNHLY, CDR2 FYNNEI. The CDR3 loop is CASSGTGGEQPQHF. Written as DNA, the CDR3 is TGTGCCAGCAGTGGGACAGGAGGCGAGCAGCCCCAGCATTTT.

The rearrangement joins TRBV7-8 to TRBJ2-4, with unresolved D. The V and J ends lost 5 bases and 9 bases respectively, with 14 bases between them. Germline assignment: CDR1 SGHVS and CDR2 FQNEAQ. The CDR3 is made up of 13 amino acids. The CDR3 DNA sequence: TGTGCCAGCAGCCTCCCTGGCGTACCCATTCAGTACTTC. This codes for CASSLPGVPIQYF.

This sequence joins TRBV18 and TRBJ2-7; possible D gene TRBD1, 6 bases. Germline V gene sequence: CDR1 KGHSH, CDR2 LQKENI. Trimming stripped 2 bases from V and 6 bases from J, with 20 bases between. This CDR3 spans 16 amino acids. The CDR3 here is CASSPTGTRIPGEQYF. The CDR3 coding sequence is TGTGCCAGCTCACCAACCGGGACACGGATTCCCGGCGAGCAGTACTTC.

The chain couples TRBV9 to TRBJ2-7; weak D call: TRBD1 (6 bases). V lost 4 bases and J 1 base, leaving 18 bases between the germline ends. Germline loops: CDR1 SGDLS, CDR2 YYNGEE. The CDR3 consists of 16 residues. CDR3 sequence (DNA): TGTGCCAGCAGCCCCCGTCTGGGGGCAGGATCCTACGAGCAGTACTTC. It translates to CASSPRLGAGSYEQYF.

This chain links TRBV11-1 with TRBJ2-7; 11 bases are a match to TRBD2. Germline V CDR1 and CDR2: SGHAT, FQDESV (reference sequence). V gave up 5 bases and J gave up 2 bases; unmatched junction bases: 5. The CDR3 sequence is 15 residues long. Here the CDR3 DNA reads TGTGCCAGCAGCCCGCGACTAGCGGGACCCTACGAGCAGTACTTC. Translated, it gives CASSPRLAGPYEQYF.